The rows below give T cell receptor beta chains drawn from one sample of a study of T cell responses to AZD1222 COVID-19 vaccine. TCRdb keeps only in-frame clones here, not all; method: immunoSEQ multiplex PCR. Among over 45,000 clones listed, 70% to 90% were seen once. The sample consisted of peripheral blood, taken on day 0 of AZD1222 vaccination. These receptors were taken from an adult in good health. Both conserved end residues are part of each CDR3. A D gene is named only where the DNA matches it firmly. The size entry is marked missing in some rows and otherwise reads once, few, many or a size class.

d_call j_call v_call clone_size cdr3_aa cdr3_nt
. TRBJ2-3 TRBV3-1/TRBV3-2 . CASSPGDTPGRDTQYF TGTGCCAGCAGCCCAGGGGACACCCCGGGAAGGGATACGCAGTATTTT
TRBD1 TRBJ2-7 TRBV6-1 . CASSEGQGAGEQYF TGTGCCAGCAGTGAAGGGCAGGGGGCTGGGGAGCAGTACTTC
TRBD1 TRBJ2-1 TRBV19 . CASSLQGADEQFF TGTGCCAGTAGTTTACAGGGGGCGGATGAGCAGTTCTTC
TRBD1 TRBJ1-1 TRBV5-1 . CASSLAGGEEAFF TGCGCCAGCAGCTTGGCAGGGGGGGAAGAAGCTTTCTTT
. TRBJ1-5 TRBV4-1 . CASSQGDGSNQPQHF TGCGCCAGCAGCCAAGGAGACGGTAGCAATCAGCCCCAGCATTTT
. TRBJ1-1 TRBV19 . CASSIQGLNTEAFF TGTGCCAGTAGTATCCAGGGATTGAACACTGAAGCTTTCTTT
. TRBJ1-5 TRBV11-2 . CASSLTEGPQPQHF TGTGCCAGCAGCTTAACTGAAGGACCTCAGCCCCAGCATTTT
. TRBJ1-5 TRBV19 . CASIRGQDYSNQPQHF TGTGCCAGTATCCGTGGGCAGGATTATAGCAATCAGCCCCAGCATTTT
. TRBJ2-2 TRBV7-3 . CASSRGDTGELFF TGTGCCAGCAGCCGGGGAGACACCGGGGAGCTGTTTTTT
. TRBJ1-2 TRBV19 . CASSNPVDTYGYTF TGTGCCAGTAGTAACCCAGTAGACACCTATGGCTACACCTTC
. TRBJ2-5 TRBV3-1/TRBV3-2 . CASSQVRETQYF TGTGCCAGCAGCCAAGTTCGGGAGACCCAGTACTTC
. TRBJ2-4 TRBV28 . CASSFRNRAKNIQYF TGTGCCAGCAGTTTTCGGAACAGAGCCAAAAACATTCAGTACTTC
. TRBJ2-1 TRBV19 once CASSSISGGDSYNEQFF TGTGCCAGTAGTTCAATATCAGGGGGGGACTCCTACAATGAGCAGTTCTTC
. TRBJ1-2 TRBV5-1 . CASSLRTDRGGYTF TGCGCCAGCAGCTTACGGACGGATAGAGGGGGCTACACCTTC
TRBD1 TRBJ1-1 TRBV23-1 . CASSHPGTGENEAFF TGCGCCAGCAGTCATCCCGGGACAGGGGAAAATGAAGCTTTCTTT
TRBD2 TRBJ2-3 TRBV7-2 . CASSARTSGRTDTQYF TGTGCCAGCAGCGCACGGACTAGCGGCCGCACAGATACGCAGTATTTT
. TRBJ2-1 TRBV4-1 . CASSPPVGVNEQFF TGCGCCAGCAGCCCCCCCGTGGGGGTGAATGAGCAGTTCTTC
TRBD1 TRBJ1-6 TRBV5-1 . CATKTGEDSPLHF TGCGCCACGAAGACAGGGGAGGACTCACCCCTCCACTTT
. TRBJ2-7 TRBV12-3/TRBV12-4 . CASSYGSSYEQYF TGTGCCAGCAGTTATGGCAGCTCCTACGAGCAGTACTTC
. TRBJ2-6 TRBV3-1/TRBV3-2 . CASSRPGRYSGANVLTF TGTGCCAGCAGCCGCCCGGGACGGTACTCTGGGGCCAACGTCCTGACTTTC
TRBD2 TRBJ2-1 TRBV29-1 once CSVLLAGGYNEQFF TGCAGCGTTCTCCTAGCGGGGGGCTACAATGAGCAGTTCTTC
. TRBJ1-1 TRBV11-2 once CASSLARHTEAFF TGTGCCAGCAGCTTAGCCCGGCACACTGAAGCTTTCTTT
. TRBJ1-5 TRBV20-1 . CSASGQGLIGNQPQHF TGCAGTGCTAGTGGGCAGGGGCTTATCGGCAATCAGCCCCAGCATTTT
TRBD1 TRBJ1-5 TRBV28 . CASSLGQGRNQPQHF TGTGCCAGCAGCTTGGGACAGGGGAGGAATCAGCCCCAGCATTTT
. TRBJ1-2 TRBV29-1 . CSADRGYYGYTF TGCAGCGCTGATCGGGGATACTATGGCTACACCTTC
. TRBJ1-2 TRBV6-5 . CASSYLGDLGYTF TGTGCCAGCAGTTACTTAGGGGACCTTGGCTACACCTTC
TRBD2 TRBJ2-3 TRBV29-1 once CSVEVAAGTDTQYF TGCAGCGTTGAAGTCGCAGCGGGGACGGATACGCAGTATTTT
TRBD2 TRBJ2-1 TRBV5-6 few CASSNSGGAHNEQFF TGTGCCAGCAGCAATAGCGGGGGGGCCCACAATGAGCAGTTCTTC
. TRBJ1-5 TRBV7-8 . CASSPFTNQPQHF TGTGCCAGCAGCCCATTCACGAATCAGCCCCAGCATTTT